This T cell receptor (beta chain) emerged from a study of response to subunit inactivated influenza vaccine. Study results and caveats: Authors suggested seasonal influenza vaccinations each recruit few new T cells.

Trimming took 2 bases from V and 4 from J, leaving 14 bases between them. CDR1 KGHSH and CDR2 LQKENI come from the germline V gene. The CDR3 totals 15 residues. This clonotype was seen only a few times. Antigen unknown. Via MiXCR, TCRdb re-called the RT-PCR reads, giving one row per CDR3 protein. Here the sample spans 450,000 to 600,000 distinct CDR3 sequences, about 7.2% being singletons. The chain joins TRBV18 to TRBJ1-2; D may be TRBD1 (5 bases). This sequence was found in a man aged 50 to 75 who received an inactivated influenza vaccine. This material consisted of PBMCs from blood, taken less than 30 months after vaccination. CDR3: CASSPSRDLLYGYTF. Here the CDR3 DNA reads TGTGCCAGCTCACCATCGAGGGACCTCCTCTATGGCTACACCTTC.